This T cell receptor beta chain was documented in a study of cytomegalovirus exposure and HLA in healthy donors. Looking at the study overall: Early released data had tens of millions of unique TCRs, all coming from HLA-typed donors. Study results and limitations: Upon later analysis, TCR association rates were observed to vary by HLA locus, being highest for DRB1 and lowest for HLA-C. Whilst most TCR sequences proved rare, a subset of public TCRs occurred across many donors. Evidence from a later analysis indicated that most CMV-associated TCR beta chains looked HLA-restricted.

The CDR3 runs 15 residues. Per the germline V gene, CDR1 is SEHNR and CDR2 is FQNEAQ (reference sequence). The J segment lost 8 bases and the V segment lost 3 bases, leaving 8 bases of the junction unmatched. Researchers ran the PCR with 60 Vbeta and 13 Jbeta primers. Profiling relied on immunoSEQ multiplex PCR, and the TCRdb table lists in-frame clones only, not all of them. The sample holds around 150,000 clones, 79% seen once. To note about this clone: The antigen is unknown.

The chain recombines TRBV7-9 with TRBJ2-1; 9 bases line up with TRBD1. The clonotype was recovered from a male donor in good health and CMV-seronegative. The specimen sequenced was PBMCs. CDR3 in amino acids: CASSFSTGQGHEQFF. CDR3 sequence (DNA): TGTGCCAGCAGCTTCTCAACGGGACAGGGACATGAGCAGTTCTTC.